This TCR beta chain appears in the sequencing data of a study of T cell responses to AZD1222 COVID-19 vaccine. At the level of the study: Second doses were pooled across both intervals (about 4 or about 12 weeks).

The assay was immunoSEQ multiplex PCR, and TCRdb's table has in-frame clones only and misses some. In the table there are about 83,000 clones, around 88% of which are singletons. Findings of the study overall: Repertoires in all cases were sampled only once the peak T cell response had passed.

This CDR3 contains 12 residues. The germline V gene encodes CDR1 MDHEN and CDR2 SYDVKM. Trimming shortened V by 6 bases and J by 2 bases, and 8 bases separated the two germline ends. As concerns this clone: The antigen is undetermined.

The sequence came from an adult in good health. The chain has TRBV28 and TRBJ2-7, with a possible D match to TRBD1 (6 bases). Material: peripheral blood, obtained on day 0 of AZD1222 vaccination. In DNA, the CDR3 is TGTGCCAGCAGCCGGACAGCCTACGAGCAGTACTTC. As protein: CASSRTAYEQYF.